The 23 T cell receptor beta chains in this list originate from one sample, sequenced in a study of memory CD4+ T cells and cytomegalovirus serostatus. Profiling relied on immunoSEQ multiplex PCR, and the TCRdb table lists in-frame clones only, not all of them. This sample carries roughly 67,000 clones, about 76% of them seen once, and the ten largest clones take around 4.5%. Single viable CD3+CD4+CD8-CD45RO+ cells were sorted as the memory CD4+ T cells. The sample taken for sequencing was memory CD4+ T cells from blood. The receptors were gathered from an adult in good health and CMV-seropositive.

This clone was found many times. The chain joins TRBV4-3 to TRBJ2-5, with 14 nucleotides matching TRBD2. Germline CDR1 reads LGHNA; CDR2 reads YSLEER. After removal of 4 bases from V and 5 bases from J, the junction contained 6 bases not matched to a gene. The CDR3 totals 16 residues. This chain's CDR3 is CASSRGTSGSSETQYF. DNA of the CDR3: TGCGCCAGCAGCCGGGGGACTAGCGGGAGTTCTGAGACCCAGTACTTC.

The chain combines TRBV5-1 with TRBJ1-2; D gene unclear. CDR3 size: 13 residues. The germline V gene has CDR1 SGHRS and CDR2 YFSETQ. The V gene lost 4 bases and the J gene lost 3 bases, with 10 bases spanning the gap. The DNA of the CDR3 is TGCGCCAGCAGCCCGGACGGCGACTATGGCTACACCTTC. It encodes CASSPDGDYGYTF.

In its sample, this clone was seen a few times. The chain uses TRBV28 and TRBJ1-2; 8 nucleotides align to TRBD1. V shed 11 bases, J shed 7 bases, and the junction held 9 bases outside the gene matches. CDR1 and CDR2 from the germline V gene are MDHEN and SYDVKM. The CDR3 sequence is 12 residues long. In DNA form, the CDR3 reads TGTGCCGGACCCTCGGGACAGGTTGGCTACACCTTC. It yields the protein CAGPSGQVGYTF.

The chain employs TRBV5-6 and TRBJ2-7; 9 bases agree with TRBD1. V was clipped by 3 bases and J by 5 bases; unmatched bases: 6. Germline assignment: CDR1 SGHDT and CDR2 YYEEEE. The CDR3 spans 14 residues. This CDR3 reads CASSSGDRANEQYF. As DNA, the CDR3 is TGTGCCAGCAGCTCGGGGGACAGGGCGAACGAGCAGTACTTC.

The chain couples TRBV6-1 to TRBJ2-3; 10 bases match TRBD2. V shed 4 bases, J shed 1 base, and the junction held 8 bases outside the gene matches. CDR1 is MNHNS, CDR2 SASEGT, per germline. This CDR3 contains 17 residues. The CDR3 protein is CASSAGRLAGGTDTQYF. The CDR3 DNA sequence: TGTGCCAGCAGTGCCGGGCGCCTAGCGGGGGGCACAGATACGCAGTATTTT.

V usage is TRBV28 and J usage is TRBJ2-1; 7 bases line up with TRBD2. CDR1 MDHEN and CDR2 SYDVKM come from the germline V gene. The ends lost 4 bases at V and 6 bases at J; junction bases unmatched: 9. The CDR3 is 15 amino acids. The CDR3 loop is CASSSPGGRGNEQFF. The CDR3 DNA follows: TGTGCCAGCAGTTCCCCGGGGGGACGAGGCAATGAGCAGTTCTTC.

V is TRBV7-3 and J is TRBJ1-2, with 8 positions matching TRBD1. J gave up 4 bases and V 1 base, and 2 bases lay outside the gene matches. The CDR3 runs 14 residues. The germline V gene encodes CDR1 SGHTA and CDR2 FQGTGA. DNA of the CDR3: TGTGCCAGCAGCTTAAGTGGACAGGGCTATGGCTACACCTTC. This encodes CASSLSGQGYGYTF.

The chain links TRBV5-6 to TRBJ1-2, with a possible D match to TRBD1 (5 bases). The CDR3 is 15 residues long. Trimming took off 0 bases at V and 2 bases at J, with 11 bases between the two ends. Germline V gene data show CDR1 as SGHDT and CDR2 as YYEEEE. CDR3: CASSLGGSGNYGYTF. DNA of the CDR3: TGTGCCAGCAGCTTGGGGGGCTCGGGCAACTATGGCTACACCTTC.

This chain's CDR3 is CASSPPTGGNTEAFF. In DNA form, the CDR3 reads TGTGCCAGCAGTCCCCCGACAGGGGGCAACACTGAAGCTTTCTTT. The chain carries TRBV28 and TRBJ1-1; the match to TRBD1 covers 10 bases. Germline CDR1 is MDHEN and CDR2 is SYDVKM. Losses at the gene ends were 5 bases for V and 2 bases for J; bases not matched to a gene: 5. This CDR3 is 15 amino acids long.

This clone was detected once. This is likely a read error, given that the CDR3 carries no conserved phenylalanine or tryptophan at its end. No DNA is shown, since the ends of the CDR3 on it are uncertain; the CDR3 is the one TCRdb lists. This CDR3 is CASSQDPQKTLKI. The chain uses TRBV4-1 and TRBJ1-2; the tabulated D call, TRBD1, remains unverified against the DNA. The CDR3 sequence runs 13 residues, both termini included. Germline CDR1 is MGHRA and CDR2 is YSYEKL.

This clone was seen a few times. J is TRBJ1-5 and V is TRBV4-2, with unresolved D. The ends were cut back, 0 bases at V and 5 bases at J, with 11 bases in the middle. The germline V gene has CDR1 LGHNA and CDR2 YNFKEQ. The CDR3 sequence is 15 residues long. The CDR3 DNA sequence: TGTGCCAGCAGCCAAGAAGGCAGGTATGATCAGCCCCAGCATTTT. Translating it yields CASSQEGRYDQPQHF.

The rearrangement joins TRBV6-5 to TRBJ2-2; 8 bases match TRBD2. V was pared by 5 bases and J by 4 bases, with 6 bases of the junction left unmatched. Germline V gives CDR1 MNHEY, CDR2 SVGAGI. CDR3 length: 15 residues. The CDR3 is CASSTSGGGTGELFF. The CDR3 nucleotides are TGTGCCAGCAGTACCTCGGGGGGGGGCACCGGGGAGCTGTTTTTT.

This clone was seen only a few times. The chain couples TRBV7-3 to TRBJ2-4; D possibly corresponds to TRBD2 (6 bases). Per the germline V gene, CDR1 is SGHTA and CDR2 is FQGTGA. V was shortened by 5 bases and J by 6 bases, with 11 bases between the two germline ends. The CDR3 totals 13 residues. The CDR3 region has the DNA TGTGCCAGCAGCCCCACCGGGGGAAACATTCAGTACTTC. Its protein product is CASSPTGGNIQYF.

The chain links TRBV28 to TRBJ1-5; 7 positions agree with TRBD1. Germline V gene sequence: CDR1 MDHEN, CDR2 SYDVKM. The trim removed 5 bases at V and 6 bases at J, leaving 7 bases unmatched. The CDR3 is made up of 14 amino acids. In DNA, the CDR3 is TGTGCCAGCAGTGGGGACAGTTGGGTTCAGCCCCAGCATTTT. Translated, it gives CASSGDSWVQPQHF.

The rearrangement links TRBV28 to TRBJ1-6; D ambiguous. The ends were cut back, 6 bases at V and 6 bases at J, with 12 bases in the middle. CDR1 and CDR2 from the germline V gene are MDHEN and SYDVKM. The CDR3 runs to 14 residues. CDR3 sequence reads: CASRKGGSNSPLHF. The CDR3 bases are TGTGCCAGCAGGAAAGGTGGTAGTAATTCACCCCTCCACTTT.

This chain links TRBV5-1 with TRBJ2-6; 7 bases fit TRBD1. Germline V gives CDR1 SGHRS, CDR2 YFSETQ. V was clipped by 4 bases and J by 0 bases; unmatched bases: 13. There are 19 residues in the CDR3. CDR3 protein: CASSAEPGQTISGANVLTF. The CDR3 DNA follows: TGCGCCAGCAGCGCAGAACCGGGACAGACCATCTCTGGGGCCAACGTCCTGACTTTC.

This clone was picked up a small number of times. CDR3 region: CASSGLTGKQPQHF. Written as DNA, the CDR3 is TGTGCCAGCAGTGGGTTGACAGGGAAACAGCCCCAGCATTTT. The J gene is TRBJ1-5, the V gene TRBV6-1, with 7 bases aligning to TRBD1. From germline, CDR1 is MNHNS and CDR2 SASEGT. The length of the CDR3 is 14 residues. V lost 4 bases, J lost 7 bases, and 7 bases stayed unmatched.

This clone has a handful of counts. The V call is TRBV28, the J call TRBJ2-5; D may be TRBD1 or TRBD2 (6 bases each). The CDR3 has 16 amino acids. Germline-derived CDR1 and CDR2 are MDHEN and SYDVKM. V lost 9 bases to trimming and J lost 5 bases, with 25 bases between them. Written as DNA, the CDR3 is TGTGCCAGTATGGGACAAGAGGGGGGTAACTTGGAGACCCAGTACTTC. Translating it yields CASMGQEGGNLETQYF.

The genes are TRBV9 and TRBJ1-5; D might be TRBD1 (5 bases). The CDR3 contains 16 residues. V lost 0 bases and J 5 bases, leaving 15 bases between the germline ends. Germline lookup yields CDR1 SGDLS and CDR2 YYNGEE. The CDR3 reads CASSVDGRGGYQPQHF. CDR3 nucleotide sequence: TGTGCCAGCAGCGTAGATGGCCGGGGGGGTTATCAGCCCCAGCATTTT.

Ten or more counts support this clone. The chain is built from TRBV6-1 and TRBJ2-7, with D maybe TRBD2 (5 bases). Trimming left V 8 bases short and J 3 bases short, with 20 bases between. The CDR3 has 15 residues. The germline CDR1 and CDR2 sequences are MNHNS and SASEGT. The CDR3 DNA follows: TGTGCCAGCTCTCAGAGAGGGAGTCTGATCTACGAGCAGTACTTC. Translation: CASSQRGSLIYEQYF.

Here the CDR3 reads CASSRRVAGGGYGYTF. As DNA, the CDR3 is TGTGCCAGCAGCCGCCGCGTCGCCGGGGGGGGCTATGGCTACACCTTC. The chain joins TRBV9 to TRBJ1-2, with D perhaps matching TRBD1 (5 bases). This CDR3 spans 16 amino acids. The V gene's germline CDR1 is SGDLS and CDR2 YYNGEE. Trimming pared 4 bases from V and 4 bases from J, leaving 20 bases between.

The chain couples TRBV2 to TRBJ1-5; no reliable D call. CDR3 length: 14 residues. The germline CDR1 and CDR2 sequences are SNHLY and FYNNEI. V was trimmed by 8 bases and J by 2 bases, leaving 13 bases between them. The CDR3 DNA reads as TGTGCCAGCCTATCCGGGTCGGGCAATCAGCCCCAGCATTTT. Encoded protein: CASLSGSGNQPQHF.

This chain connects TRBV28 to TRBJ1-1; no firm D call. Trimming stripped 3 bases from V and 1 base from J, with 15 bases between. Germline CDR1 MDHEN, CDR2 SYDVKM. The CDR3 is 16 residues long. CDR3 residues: CASSFDSSRGNTEAFF. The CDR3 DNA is TGTGCCAGCAGTTTTGACTCCTCCCGAGGGAACACTGAAGCTTTCTTT.